The rows below give T cell receptor beta chains drawn from one sample of a study of OX40 agonist ivuxolimab in advanced cancers. The protocol was immunoSEQ multiplex PCR, while the TCRdb copy is restricted to in-frame clones and leaves out a portion. The sample lists 60,000 to 70,000 clones, 75% to 85% occurring once. The specimen comprised CD4+ or CD8+ T cells sorted from blood, sampled in a trial of the OX40 agonist ivuxolimab. These receptor sequences come from an adult with an advanced solid tumor such as melanoma, head and neck, liver or kidney cancer. CDR3s include the opening cysteine and the closing phenylalanine or tryptophan. D genes are given only for firm matches. Clone sizes are given selectively: once, few, many, or a class where the clone is expanded.

D gene | J gene | V gene | clone size | CDR3 length | CDR3 DNA | CDR3 protein
TRBD1 | TRBJ2-5 | TRBV10-3 | - | 17 | TGTGCCATCAGGGCTAGTCGACAGGGGCTCACCCAAGAGACCCAGTACTTC | CAIRASRQGLTQETQYF
- | TRBJ2-2 | TRBV18 | - | 15 | TGTGCCAGCTCACCGAACCAGGCGAACACCGGGGAGCTGTTTTTT | CASSPNQANTGELFF
TRBD2 | TRBJ2-1 | TRBV7-9 | - | 18 | TGTGCCAGCAGCTTAGCGGGACTAGCGGGGAGCTCCTACAATGAGCAGTTCTTC | CASSLAGLAGSSYNEQFF
TRBD1 | TRBJ1-2 | TRBV30 | - | 14 | TGTGCCTGGAGTGGTAACAGGGGTGGCCGCGGCTACACCTTC | CAWSGNRGGRGYTF
- | TRBJ2-7 | TRBV6-6 | - | 12 | TGTGCCAGCAGTCGCGGAGGGGCCGAGCAGTACTTC | CASSRGGAEQYF
- | TRBJ2-5 | TRBV11-3 | - | 15 | TGTGCCAGCAGCTTAGGCAGGACAGTCCAAGAGACCCAGTACTTC | CASSLGRTVQETQYF
- | TRBJ1-5 | TRBV5-1 | - | 15 | TGCGCCAGCAGCTTGTCGGGGACGAGCAATCAGCCCCAGCATTTT | CASSLSGTSNQPQHF
- | TRBJ2-2 | TRBV7-2 | few | 13 | TGTGCCAGCAGCGTGGGCCACACCGGGGAGCTGTTTTTT | CASSVGHTGELFF
- | TRBJ1-3 | TRBV29-1 | - | 13 | TGCAGCGTTGGGGCAGGGTCCGGAAACACCATATATTTT | CSVGAGSGNTIYF
TRBD2 | TRBJ2-7 | TRBV6-6 | - | 15 | TGTGCCAGCAGTTACGGAGCGGGGCTCGGCTACGAGCAGTACTTC | CASSYGAGLGYEQYF
- | TRBJ1-1 | TRBV18 | - | 15 | TGTGCCAGCTCACCACAGGCGGGGTTGAACACTGAAGCTTTCTTT | CASSPQAGLNTEAFF
- | TRBJ2-7 | TRBV6-1 | few | 17 | TGTGCCAGCAGCGAAAGTTGGGGGGGGGCCCAATTACTCGAGCAGTACTTC | CASSESWGGAQLLEQYF
TRBD1 | TRBJ2-2 | TRBV5-8 | - | 17 | TGTGCCAGCAGCTCGCCGGACAGGGCTTCGAACACCGGGGAGCTGTTTTTT | CASSSPDRASNTGELFF
- | TRBJ1-4 | TRBV12-5 | - | 21 | TGTGCTAGTGGTTTGGTAATCGGCAGGCTCCAAACCAACAATTTTAATGAAAAACTGTTTTTT | CASGLVIGRLQTNNFNEKLFF
- | TRBJ1-6 | TRBV19 | - | 14 | TGTGCCAGTAGTATTAACAGGGATAATTCACCCCTCCACTTT | CASSINRDNSPLHF
TRBD1 | TRBJ1-1 | TRBV29-1 | - | 11 | TGCGCAGGGGGCCTGAACACTGAAGCTTTCTTT | CAGGLNTEAFF
- | TRBJ1-2 | TRBV4-1 | - | 11 | TGCGCCAGCAGCCAAGCCGGGGGCTACACCTTC | CASSQAGGYTF
- | TRBJ1-2 | TRBV5-6 | - | 14 | TGTGCCAGCAGCTTGGGAGGGTTTTTGGATGGCTACACCTTC | CASSLGGFLDGYTF
- | TRBJ2-5 | TRBV7-2 | - | 15 | TGTGCCAGCAGCCGCCTCTCGGGGGCAAGAGAGACCCAGTACTTC | CASSRLSGARETQYF
- | TRBJ2-7 | TRBV2 | - | 14 | TGTGCCAGCACAGGAGAGGGGAATTCCTACGAGCAGTACTTC | CASTGEGNSYEQYF
- | TRBJ1-1 | TRBV30 | - | 13 | TGTGCCTGGAGTGTACAACCCCTCGCTGAAGCTTTCTTT | CAWSVQPLAEAFF
TRBD1 | TRBJ1-2 | TRBV18 | - | 15 | TGTGCCAGCTCACCGGAACTGACAGGGGTCTATGGCTACACCTTC | CASSPELTGVYGYTF
- | TRBJ2-1 | TRBV28 | - | 12 | TGTGCCAGCAGTTTGTCGGCCTATGAGCAGTTCTTC | CASSLSAYEQFF
TRBD2 | TRBJ2-1 | TRBV5-6 | - | 15 | TGTGCCAGCAGCCTGACTAGCGGGGGGGCCAATGAGCAGTTCTTC | CASSLTSGGANEQFF
- | TRBJ2-5 | TRBV14 | - | 14 | TGTGCCAGCAGCCATCCCGGACGGGTGGAGACCCAGTACTTC | CASSHPGRVETQYF
- | TRBJ1-1 | TRBV5-1 | - | 13 | TGTGCCAGCAGCCTGGTACATACCTCCTCTACTTTCTTT | CASSLVHTSSTFF
TRBD1 | TRBJ2-3 | TRBV12-5 | - | 14 | TGTGCTAGTGGTAAGGGACAGGGTATAGATACGCAGTATTTT | CASGKGQGIDTQYF
- | TRBJ1-4 | TRBV6-1 | - | 14 | TGTGCCAGCAGTGAAAGGCAGGGTAATGAAAAACTGTTTTTT | CASSERQGNEKLFF
- | TRBJ1-2 | TRBV5-6 | few | 14 | TGTGCCAGCAGCTTCCGGAAGGCGAGCTATGGCTACACCTTC | CASSFRKASYGYTF
TRBD1 | TRBJ2-7 | TRBV6-1 | - | 14 | TGTGCCAGCAGCCGTCAGGGGGCGGGCTACGAGCAGTACTTC | CASSRQGAGYEQYF
- | TRBJ1-2 | TRBV6-1 | - | 9 | TGTGCAGATTTTTATGGCTACACCTTC | CADFYGYTF
TRBD2 | TRBJ2-1 | TRBV6-4 | - | 17 | TGTGCCAGCAGTGTGGTTAGCGGGGGAGGAGATTACAATGAGCAGTTCTTC | CASSVVSGGGDYNEQFF
- | TRBJ2-2 | TRBV5-1 | once | 15 | TGCGCCAGCAGCTTGGCCGCAGGGAACACCGGGGAGCTGTTTTTT | CASSLAAGNTGELFF
TRBD1 | TRBJ2-1 | TRBV6-5 | - | 15 | TGTGCCAGCAGCTTGGGACAGGGGGGGAGGTATGAGCAGTTCTTC | CASSLGQGGRYEQFF
TRBD1 | TRBJ1-6 | TRBV5-1 | - | 15 | TGCGCCAGCAGCTCCTACACAGGGGGCCGTTCACCCCTCCACTTT | CASSSYTGGRSPLHF
TRBD1 | TRBJ1-1 | TRBV4-1 | - | 16 | TGCGCCAGCAGCCAGCCCGGGACAGGGGTATCAGCTGAAGCTTTCTTT | CASSQPGTGVSAEAFF
- | TRBJ1-4 | TRBV5-5 | many | 15 | TGTGCCAGCAGCTCCCTACAGGGAGTAGCTGAAAAACTGTTTTTT | CASSSLQGVAEKLFF
TRBD2 | TRBJ2-7 | TRBV7-9 | - | 14 | TGTGCCAGCAGCTTTAGCGGGGGTTTCGACGAGCAGTACTTC | CASSFSGGFDEQYF
TRBD2 | TRBJ2-3 | TRBV4-1 | - | 12 | TGCGCCAGCAGCTCTAGCGGGGATACGCAGTATTTT | CASSSSGDTQYF
- | TRBJ1-3 | TRBV2 | once | 17 | TGTGCCAGCAGTGAAGCCGGGCGGCGGTTCTCTGGAAACACCATATATTTT | CASSEAGRRFSGNTIYF
- | TRBJ2-5 | TRBV27 | - | 14 | TGTGCCAGCAGTTTATCCCAGGCCTCGGGGACCCAGTACTTC | CASSLSQASGTQYF
- | TRBJ1-1 | TRBV5-1 | - | 14 | TGCGCCAGCAGCCCCGCCCTGGGGAACACTGAAGCTTTCTTT | CASSPALGNTEAFF
TRBD1 | TRBJ1-6 | TRBV5-1 | once | 16 | TGCGCCAGCCGACTCGTATTCAGGGGGCCGAATTCACCCCTCCACTTT | CASRLVFRGPNSPLHF
TRBD1 | TRBJ1-2 | TRBV19 | - | 14 | TGTGCCAGTAGTCGGGACAGCTCTCTTTATGGCTACACCTTC | CASSRDSSLYGYTF
TRBD1 | TRBJ1-6 | TRBV19 | few | 15 | TGTGCCAGTAGTCTGCCGGGACAGGTTGGTTCACCCCTCCACTTT | CASSLPGQVGSPLHF
TRBD2 | TRBJ2-5 | TRBV5-5 | - | 14 | TGTGCCAGCACCCCCTTAGCGGGCCAAGAGACCCAGTACTTC | CASTPLAGQETQYF
- | TRBJ2-5 | TRBV5-4 | once | 14 | TGTGCCAGCGGAGGGGGTATCGGAGAAGAGACCCAGTACTTC | CASGGGIGEETQYF
- | TRBJ2-7 | TRBV19 | - | 13 | TGTGCCAGTAGTATCGGAGCGTCCTACGAGCAGTACTTC | CASSIGASYEQYF
TRBD1 | TRBJ1-4 | TRBV15 | - | 15 | TGTGCCACCAGCAGACTACCCGGGACAGATGAAAAACTGTTTTTT | CATSRLPGTDEKLFF
- | TRBJ2-7 | TRBV7-8 | - | 12 | TGTGCCAGCAGCTTTGGGGGCCACGAGCAGTACTTC | CASSFGGHEQYF
- | TRBJ1-2 | TRBV4-2 | - | 13 | TGTGCCAGCAGCCAAGCGCCACAGGGTACCTACACCTTC | CASSQAPQGTYTF
TRBD2 | TRBJ2-2 | TRBV6-6 | - | 15 | TGTGCCAGCAACCCGAGGAGCGGGGGAACCGGGGAGCTGTTTTTT | CASNPRSGGTGELFF
- | TRBJ2-7 | TRBV6-5 | few | 12 | TGTGCCAGCAGTGTTTCCGGTGACGAGCAGTACTTC | CASSVSGDEQYF
- | TRBJ1-3 | TRBV19 | few | 14 | TGTGCCAGTAGTAGGCAGGGAGATGGAAACACCATATATTTT | CASSRQGDGNTIYF
- | TRBJ1-2 | TRBV7-2 | - | 15 | TGTGCCAGCAGGCAGCCGGGGGGGGGCCCCTATGGCTACACCTTC | CASRQPGGGPYGYTF
- | TRBJ1-2 | TRBV29-1 | medium-sized | 12 | TGCAGCGCCCGGGACGGTGCCTATGGCTACACCTTC | CSARDGAYGYTF